The 23 T cell receptor beta chains reported below all come from one sample, sequenced in a study of blood T cell repertoires in COVID-19. Assay used: immunoSEQ multiplex PCR; TCRdb lists only in-frame clones, some missing. This repertoire shows about 110,000 clones, 82% found once; its top ten account for 7% to 9%. The sequenced sample consisted of peripheral blood. The receptors shown here come from a man in his 70s with acute or convalescent COVID-19.

The chain has TRBV3-1 (or the pseudogene TRBV3-2) and TRBJ2-7; D gene unclear. Trimming shortened V by 0 bases and J by 2 bases, and 11 bases separated the two germline ends. Germline V gene sequence: CDR1 LGHDT, CDR2 YNNKEL (reference sequence). This CDR3 comprises 15 residues. This CDR3 reads CASSQDLSETYEQYF. The CDR3 DNA sequence: TGTGCCAGCAGCCAAGATTTGAGCGAAACCTACGAGCAGTACTTC.

V and J are TRBV7-2 and TRBJ1-5; the match to TRBD1 covers 9 bases. Germline CDR1 SGHTA, CDR2 FQGNSA. V was pared by 3 bases and J by 6 bases, with 6 bases of the junction left unmatched. The CDR3 loop spans 15 amino acids. CDR3 protein: CASSFGQGIGQPQHF. The CDR3 DNA reads TGTGCCAGCAGCTTCGGACAGGGGATCGGTCAGCCCCAGCATTTT.

This sequence joins TRBV6-5 and TRBJ2-7, with D unclear. V lost 0 bases, J lost 1 base, and 7 bases lay in between. The germline CDR1 and CDR2 sequences are MNHEY and SVGAGI. This CDR3 has 14 residues. As DNA, the CDR3 is TGTGCCAGCAGTTACTCGTATAGTTCCTACGAGCAGTACTTC. This encodes CASSYSYSSYEQYF.

V usage is TRBV9 and J usage is TRBJ2-1, with D uncertain. The V end was cut by 0 bases, the J end by 0 bases, with 10 bases between. The V gene's germline CDR1 is SGDLS and CDR2 YYNGEE. CDR3 length: 16 residues. CDR3 nucleotides: TGTGCCAGCAGCGTAGTCCCGGGTAACTCCTACAATGAGCAGTTCTTC. It translates to CASSVVPGNSYNEQFF.

The gene calls are TRBV2 and TRBJ2-3, with unresolved D. V gave up 8 bases and J gave up 1 base, with 16 bases separating them. The CDR3 totals 15 residues. The germline V gene encodes CDR1 SNHLY and CDR2 FYNNEI. The CDR3 spells CASGPLELGTDTQYF. In DNA, the CDR3 is TGTGCCAGCGGGCCCTTGGAACTCGGCACAGATACGCAGTATTTT. The complete variable domain, with remaining parts taken from reference TRBV2 and TRBJ2-3, reads EPEVTQTPSHQVTQMGQEVILRCVPISNHLYFYWYRQILGQKVEFLVSFYNNEISEKSEIFDDQFSVERPDGSNFTLKIRSTKLEDSAMYFCASGPLELGTDTQYFGPGTRLTVL.

This chain links TRBV19 with TRBJ2-3, with D tentatively TRBD2 (5 bases). V dropped 4 bases and J dropped 4 bases, with 18 bases sitting between them. Per germline, CDR1 LNHDA and CDR2 SQIVND (reference sequence). This CDR3 is 16 amino acids long. The CDR3 DNA is TGTGCCAGTAGTAGACGACTGGCGGGTTCTGCAGATACGCAGTATTTT. Translation gives CASSRRLAGSADTQYF.

V usage is TRBV9 and J usage is TRBJ1-2; 7 bases are shared with TRBD1. The germline V gene encodes CDR1 SGDLS and CDR2 YYNGEE. J was trimmed by 7 bases and V by 1 base; bases with no gene match: 10. The CDR3 totals 15 residues. CDR3 in DNA: TGTGCCAGCAGCGTACAGACAGGGACCTCGGGTGGCTACACCTTC. Translating gives CASSVQTGTSGGYTF.

The chain employs TRBV29-1 and TRBJ2-7, with D perhaps TRBD1 (5 bases). Germline V gene lookup returns CDR1 SQVTM and CDR2 ANQGSEA. Trimming took 6 bases from V and 0 from J, leaving 12 bases between them. There are 13 residues in the CDR3. CDR3 sequence: CSVTGNTSYEQYF. The CDR3 DNA reads TGCAGCGTCACAGGTAATACCTCCTACGAGCAGTACTTC.

The V gene is TRBV5-5, the J gene TRBJ2-6, with a tentative D call TRBD1 (5 bases). There are 17 residues in the CDR3. Trimming stripped 0 bases from V and 1 base from J, with 11 bases between. CDR1 and CDR2 (germline): SGHKS, YYEKEE (reference sequence). The CDR3 reads CASSLGIGVSGANVLTF. The CDR3 bases are TGTGCCAGCAGCTTGGGGATAGGGGTATCTGGGGCCAACGTCCTGACTTTC.

J is TRBJ2-7 and V is TRBV3-1 (or the pseudogene TRBV3-2); 8 positions agree with TRBD1. The V and J ends lost 5 bases and 6 bases, in that order; junction bases with no gene match: 6. Germline V gene lookup returns CDR1 LGHDT and CDR2 YNNKEL (reference sequence). CDR3 length equals 13 residues. In DNA, the CDR3 is TGTGCCAGCAGCGCGACAGGGGCGAGCGAGCAGTACTTC. Amino acids: CASSATGASEQYF.

The V gene is TRBV11-1, the J gene TRBJ1-2; a possible D gene is TRBD1 (5 bases). Germline V lookup: CDR1 SGHAT, CDR2 FQDESV (reference sequence). This CDR3 has 16 amino acids. V was cut by 2 bases and J by 2 bases, with 15 bases left in between. The CDR3 bases are TGTGCCAGCAGCTTATCATGGGGCACAATGAACTATGGCTACACCTTC. It is translated as CASSLSWGTMNYGYTF.

This chain uses TRBV18 with TRBJ2-5; TRBD1 matches at 7 bases. J lost 0 bases, V lost 5 bases, and 6 bases had no gene match. Looked up from germline, CDR1 is KGHSH and CDR2 is LQKENI. The CDR3 length is 15 residues. The CDR3 is CASSSGQMYQETQYF. DNA for the CDR3: TGTGCCAGCTCATCGGGACAGATGTACCAAGAGACCCAGTACTTC.

This chain uses TRBV12-3 or TRBV12-4 with TRBJ2-7; D gene unclear. Deletions cut 3 bases from V and 6 bases from J, with 6 bases between. This CDR3 contains 11 residues. CDR3 amino acids: CASSFLSEQYF. CDR3 nucleotide sequence: TGTGCCAGCAGTTTCCTCTCCGAGCAGTACTTC.

This chain joins TRBV19 and TRBJ1-6; TRBD1 aligns across 7 bases. V was clipped by 8 bases and J by 9 bases; unmatched bases: 10. Germline V CDR1 and CDR2: LNHDA, SQIVND (reference sequence). The CDR3 covers 14 residues. The CDR3, as DNA: TGTGCCAGTGCAGCGACAGGGTCGACTTCACCCCTCCACTTT. Its protein is CASAATGSTSPLHF.

CDR3 in amino acids: CASSERGSLNEQYF. CDR3 coding DNA: TGTGCCAGCAGCGAACGGGGTTCCCTAAACGAGCAGTACTTC. The V gene is TRBV3-1 (or the pseudogene TRBV3-2), the J gene TRBJ2-7, with D perhaps TRBD2 (5 bases). This CDR3 has 14 amino acids. Germline lookup yields CDR1 LGHDT and CDR2 YNNKEL (reference sequence). V was trimmed by 5 bases and J by 5 bases, leaving 16 bases between them.

This clone occurred once. The V and J genes are TRBV28 and TRBJ2-3, with D maybe TRBD2 (5 bases). Germline V gene data show CDR1 as MDHEN and CDR2 as SYDVKM. V was shortened by 6 bases and J by 8 bases, with 21 bases between the two germline ends. This CDR3 comprises 15 residues. CDR3 loop: CASRHPGDPSGTQYF. As DNA, the CDR3 is TGTGCCAGCAGACACCCCGGGGATCCGAGCGGTACGCAGTATTTT. Together with reference TRBV28 and TRBJ2-3, the CDR3 gives the full variable domain: DVKVTQSSRYLVKRTGEKVFLECVQDMDHENMFWYRQDPGLGLRLIYFSYDVKMKEKGDIPEGYSVSREKKERFSLILESASTNQTSMYLCASRHPGDPSGTQYFGPGTRLTVL.

This clone was seen a few times. CDR3 sequence: CASIGQGNQPQHF. DNA of the CDR3: TGTGCCAGTATAGGACAGGGCAATCAGCCCCAGCATTTT. The J gene is TRBJ1-5, the V gene TRBV19; TRBD1 agrees at 7 bases. CDR3 length: 13 amino acids. From germline, CDR1 is LNHDA and CDR2 SQIVND (reference sequence). The J segment lost 2 bases and the V segment lost 7 bases, leaving 2 bases of the junction unmatched.

This rearrangement joins TRBV7-2 to TRBJ2-3; 9 nucleotides agree with TRBD2. Losses at the gene ends were 5 bases for V and 7 bases for J; bases not matched to a gene: 19. The CDR3 length is 18 residues. Per the germline V gene, CDR1 is SGHTA and CDR2 is FQGNSA. In DNA, the CDR3 is TGTGCCAGCAGCCCCTTTATGAGTAGCGGGGGATTTACGAATACGCAGTATTTT. This sequence encodes CASSPFMSSGGFTNTQYF. Drawing the rest from reference TRBV7-2 and TRBJ2-3, the complete variable domain is GAGVSQSPSNKVTEKGKDVELRCDPISGHTALYWYRQSLGQGLEFLIYFQGNSAPDKSGLPSDRFSAERTGGSVSTLTIQRTQQEDSAVYLCASSPFMSSGGFTNTQYFGPGTRLTVL.

This chain connects TRBV2 to TRBJ2-3, with 8 bases lining up with TRBD2. The CDR3 sequence is 14 residues long. Germline V gene sequence: CDR1 SNHLY, CDR2 FYNNEI. V shed 8 bases and J 1 base; nucleotides not matched to a gene: 5. CDR3 sequence (DNA): TGTGCCAGCCAACCAGCGGGAGGCACAGATACGCAGTATTTT. This gives the protein CASQPAGGTDTQYF.

The sample holds a few counts of this clone. V usage is TRBV5-1 and J usage is TRBJ2-2, with D maybe TRBD1 (5 bases). The germline V and J ends were trimmed by 2 bases and 6 bases, with 14 bases remaining between them. The CDR3 runs to 15 residues. Germline CDR1 is SGHRS and CDR2 is YFSETQ. DNA for the CDR3: TGCGCCAGCAGCTTACGTCAGGGTTTCGCCGGGGAGCTGTTTTTT. Translating gives CASSLRQGFAGELFF.

The genes are TRBV5-4 and TRBJ1-2; maybe TRBD1 (5 bases). Germline values: CDR1 SGHNT, CDR2 YYREEE (reference sequence). This CDR3 is 16 amino acids long. Trimming took off 3 bases at V and 2 bases at J, with 17 bases between the two ends. This CDR3 is CASSSMRGSENYGYTF. The DNA of the CDR3 is TGTGCCAGCAGCTCGATGCGGGGGTCAGAAAACTATGGCTACACCTTC.

This clone is a singleton in its sample. The chain uses TRBV5-1 and TRBJ2-1; TRBD2 matches 13 bases. The CDR3 has 16 amino acids. Germline-derived CDR1 and CDR2 are SGHRS and YFSETQ. After removal of 4 bases from V and 5 bases from J, the junction contained 6 bases not matched to a gene. The DNA of the CDR3 is TGCGCCAGCAGCCCGTCTACTAGCGGGAGGGACAATGAGCAGTTCTTC. Translating it yields CASSPSTSGRDNEQFF.

This chain joins TRBV18 and TRBJ1-1; D gene ambiguous. Germline values: CDR1 KGHSH, CDR2 LQKENI. The length of the CDR3 is 15 residues. The germline V and J ends were trimmed by 1 base and 0 bases, with 9 bases remaining between them. The CDR3 region is CASSPQYQMNTEAFF. For the CDR3, the DNA is TGTGCCAGCTCACCACAATACCAGATGAACACTGAAGCTTTCTTT.